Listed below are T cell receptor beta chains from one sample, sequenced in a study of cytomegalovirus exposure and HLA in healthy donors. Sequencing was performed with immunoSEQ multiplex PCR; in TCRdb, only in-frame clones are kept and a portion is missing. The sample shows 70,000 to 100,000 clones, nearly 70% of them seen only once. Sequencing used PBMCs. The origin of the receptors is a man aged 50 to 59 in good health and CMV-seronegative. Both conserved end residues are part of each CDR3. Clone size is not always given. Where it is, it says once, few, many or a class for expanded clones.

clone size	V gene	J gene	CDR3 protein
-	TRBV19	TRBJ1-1	CASSTGQMGAGTEAFF
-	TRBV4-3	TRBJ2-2	CASSPYSRTSGWSGELFF
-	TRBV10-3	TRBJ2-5	CATGLGGETQYF
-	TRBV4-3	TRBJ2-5	CASSQDPGDSGGMETQYF
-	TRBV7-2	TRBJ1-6	CASSGRDSYNSPLHF
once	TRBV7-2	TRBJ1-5	CASSTGSRQPQHF
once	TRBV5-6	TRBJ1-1	CASSLVAGMNTEAFF
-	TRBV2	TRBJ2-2	CASLPGGSYTGELFF
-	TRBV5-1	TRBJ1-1	CASSQTGDTEAFF
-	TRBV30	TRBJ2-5	CAGDVAGGTTQYF
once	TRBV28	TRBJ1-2	CASSLPGQGNYGYTF
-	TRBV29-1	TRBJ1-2	CSVLGGRGPPGYTF
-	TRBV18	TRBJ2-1	CASSPGLAGDNEQFF
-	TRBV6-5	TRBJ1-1	CASSYSQQGAEAFF
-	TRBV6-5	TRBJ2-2	CASRIAGHGELFF
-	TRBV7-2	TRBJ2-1	CASSSVGGSSYNEQFF
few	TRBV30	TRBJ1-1	CAWETGKNTEAFF
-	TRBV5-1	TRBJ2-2	CASSSTQGGGNTGELFF
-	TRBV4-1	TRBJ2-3	CASSLGQGIDTQYF
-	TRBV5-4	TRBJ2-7	CASSSRDRGSYEQYF
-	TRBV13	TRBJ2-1	CASRESSAYNEQFF
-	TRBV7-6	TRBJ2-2	CASSLVLRGTRRDTGELFF
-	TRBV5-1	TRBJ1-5	CASSLEPTGGGQPQHF
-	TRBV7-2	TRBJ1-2	CASSTYRGQGYTF
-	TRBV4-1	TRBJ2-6	CASTYEGGGAYGANVLTF
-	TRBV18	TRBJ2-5	CASSPRQTGPQETQYF
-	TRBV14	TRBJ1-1	CASSLPNPGLRNTEAFF
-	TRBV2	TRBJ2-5	CASSGTGGEGTQYF
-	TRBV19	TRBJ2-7	CASTGTGSSYEQYF
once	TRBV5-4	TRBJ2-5	CASSSTSGIKETQYF
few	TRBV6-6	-	CASSGGGDRAYEQYF
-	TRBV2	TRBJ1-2	CASSRTGNNYGYTF
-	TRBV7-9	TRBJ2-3	CASSLYGPLTDTQYF
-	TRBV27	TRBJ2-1	CASSSRQGKSEQFF
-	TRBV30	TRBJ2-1	CAWIGTRGRNEQFF
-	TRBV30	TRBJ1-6	CAWSVQGYSPLHF
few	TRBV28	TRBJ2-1	CASRAGGRDEQFF